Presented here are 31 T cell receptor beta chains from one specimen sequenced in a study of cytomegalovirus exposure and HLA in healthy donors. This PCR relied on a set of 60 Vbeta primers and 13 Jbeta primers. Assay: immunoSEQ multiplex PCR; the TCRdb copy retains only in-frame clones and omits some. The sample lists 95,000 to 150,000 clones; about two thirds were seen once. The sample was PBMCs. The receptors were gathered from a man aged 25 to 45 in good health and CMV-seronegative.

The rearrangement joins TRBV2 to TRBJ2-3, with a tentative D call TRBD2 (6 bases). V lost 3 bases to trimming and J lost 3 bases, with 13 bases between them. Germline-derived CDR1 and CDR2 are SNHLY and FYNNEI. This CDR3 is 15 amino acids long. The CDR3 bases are TGTGCCAGCAGTGAGACTAGTTTTGCAACAGATACGCAGTATTTT. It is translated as CASSETSFATDTQYF.

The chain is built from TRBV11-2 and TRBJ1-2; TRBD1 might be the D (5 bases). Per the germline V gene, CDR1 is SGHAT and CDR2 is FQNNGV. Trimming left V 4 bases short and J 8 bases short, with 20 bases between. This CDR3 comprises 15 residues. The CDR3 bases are TGTGCCAGCAGCTCTCAAGGGGTAGGGAATTCCGGCTACACCTTC. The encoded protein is CASSSQGVGNSGYTF.

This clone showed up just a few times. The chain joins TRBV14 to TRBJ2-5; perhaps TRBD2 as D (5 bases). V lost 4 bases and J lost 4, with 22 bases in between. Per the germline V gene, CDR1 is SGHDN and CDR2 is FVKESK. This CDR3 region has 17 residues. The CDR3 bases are TGTGCCAGCAGCCCCCTATCCCCTTGGACTTCTCGAGAGACCCAGTACTTC. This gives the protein CASSPLSPWTSRETQYF. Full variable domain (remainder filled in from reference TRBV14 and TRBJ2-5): EAGVTQFPSHSVIEKGQTVTLRCDPISGHDNLYWYRRVMGKEIKFLLHFVKESKQDESGMPNNRFLAERTGGTYSTLKVQPAELEDSGVYFCASSPLSPWTSRETQYFGPGTRLLVL.

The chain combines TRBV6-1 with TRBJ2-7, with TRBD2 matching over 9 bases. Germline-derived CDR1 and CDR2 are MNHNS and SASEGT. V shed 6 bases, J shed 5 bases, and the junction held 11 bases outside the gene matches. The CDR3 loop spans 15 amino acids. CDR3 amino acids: CASSGDSGGPDEQYF. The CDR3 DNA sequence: TGTGCCAGCAGCGGGGATAGCGGGGGACCCGACGAGCAGTACTTC.

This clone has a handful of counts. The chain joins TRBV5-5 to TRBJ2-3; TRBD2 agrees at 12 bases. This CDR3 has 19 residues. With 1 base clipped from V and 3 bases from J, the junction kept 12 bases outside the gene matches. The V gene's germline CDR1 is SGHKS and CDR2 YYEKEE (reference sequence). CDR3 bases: TGTGCCAGCAGCTTGCGCCTAGCGGGGGGGCCGGGTGCGACAGATACGCAGTATTTT. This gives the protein CASSLRLAGGPGATDTQYF. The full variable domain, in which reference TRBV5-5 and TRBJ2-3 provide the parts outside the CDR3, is DAGVTQSPTHLIKTRGQQVTLRCSPISGHKSVSWYQQVLGQGPQFIFQYYEKEERGRGNFPDRFSARQFPNYSSELNVNALLLGDSALYLCASSLRLAGGPGATDTQYFGPGTRLTVL.

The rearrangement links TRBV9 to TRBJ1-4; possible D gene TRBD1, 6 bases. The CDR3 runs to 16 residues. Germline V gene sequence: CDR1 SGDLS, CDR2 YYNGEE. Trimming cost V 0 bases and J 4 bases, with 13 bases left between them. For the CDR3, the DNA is TGTGCCAGCAGCGTAGCCTTAGGGGGATTTAATGAAAAACTGTTTTTT. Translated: CASSVALGGFNEKLFF.

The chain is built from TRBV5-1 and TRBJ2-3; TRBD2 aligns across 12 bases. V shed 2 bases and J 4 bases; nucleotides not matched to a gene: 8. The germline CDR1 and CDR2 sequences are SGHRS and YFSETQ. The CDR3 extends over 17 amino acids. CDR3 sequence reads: CASSFGSRTSGADTQYF. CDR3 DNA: TGCGCCAGCAGCTTTGGGTCTAGGACTAGCGGGGCAGATACGCAGTATTTT.

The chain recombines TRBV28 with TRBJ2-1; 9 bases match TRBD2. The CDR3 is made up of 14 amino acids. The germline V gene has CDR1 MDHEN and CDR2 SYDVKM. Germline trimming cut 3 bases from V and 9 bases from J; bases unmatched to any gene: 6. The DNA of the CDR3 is TGTGCCAGCAGTTTCGCGGGGGGGCCGGGTGAGCAGTTCTTC. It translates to CASSFAGGPGEQFF.

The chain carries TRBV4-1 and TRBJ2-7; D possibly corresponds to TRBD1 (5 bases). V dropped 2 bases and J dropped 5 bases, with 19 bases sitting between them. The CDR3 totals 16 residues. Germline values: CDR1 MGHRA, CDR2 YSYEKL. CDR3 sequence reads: CASSQFTGAANNEQYF. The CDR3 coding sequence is TGCGCCAGCAGCCAATTCACAGGCGCGGCGAATAACGAGCAGTACTTC.

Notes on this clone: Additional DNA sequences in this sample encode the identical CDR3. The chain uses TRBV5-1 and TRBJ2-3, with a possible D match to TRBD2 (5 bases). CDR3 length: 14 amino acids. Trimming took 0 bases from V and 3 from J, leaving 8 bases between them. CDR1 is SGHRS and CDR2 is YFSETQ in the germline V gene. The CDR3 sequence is CASSLDPGTDTQYF. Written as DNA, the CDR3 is TGCGCCAGCAGCTTGGATCCGGGAACAGATACGCAGTATTTT.

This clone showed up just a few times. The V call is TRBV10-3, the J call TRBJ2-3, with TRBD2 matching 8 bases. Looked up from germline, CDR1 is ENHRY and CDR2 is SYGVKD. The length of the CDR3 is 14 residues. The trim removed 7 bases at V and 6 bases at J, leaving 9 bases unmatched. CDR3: CAITRGLVSDTQYF. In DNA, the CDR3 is TGTGCCATCACCCGGGGACTAGTAAGTGATACGCAGTATTTT.

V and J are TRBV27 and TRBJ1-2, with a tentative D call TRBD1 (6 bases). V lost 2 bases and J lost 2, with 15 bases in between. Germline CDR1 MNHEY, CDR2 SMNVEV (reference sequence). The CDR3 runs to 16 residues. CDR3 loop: CASSLVAGENNYGYTF. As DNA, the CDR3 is TGTGCCAGCAGTTTAGTTGCAGGGGAGAACAACTATGGCTACACCTTC.

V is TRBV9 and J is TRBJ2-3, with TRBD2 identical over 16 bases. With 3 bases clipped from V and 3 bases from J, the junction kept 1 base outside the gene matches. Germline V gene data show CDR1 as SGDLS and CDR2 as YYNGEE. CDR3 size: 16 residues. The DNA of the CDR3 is TGTGCCAGCAGCGAGGGACTAGCGGGGGGGACAGATACGCAGTATTTT. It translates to CASSEGLAGGTDTQYF.

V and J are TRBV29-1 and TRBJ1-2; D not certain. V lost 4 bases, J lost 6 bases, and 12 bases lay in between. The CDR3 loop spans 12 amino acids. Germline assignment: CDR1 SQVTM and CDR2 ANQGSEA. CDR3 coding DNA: TGCAGCGTTGGGAGTGAAACTCATGGCTACACCTTC. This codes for CSVGSETHGYTF.

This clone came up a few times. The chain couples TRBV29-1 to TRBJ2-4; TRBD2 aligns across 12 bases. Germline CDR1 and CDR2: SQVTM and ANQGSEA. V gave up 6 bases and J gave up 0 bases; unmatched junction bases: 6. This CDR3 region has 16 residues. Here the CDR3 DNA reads TGCAGCGTCATACTAGCGGGGGGAATAGCCAAAAACATTCAGTACTTC. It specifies CSVILAGGIAKNIQYF. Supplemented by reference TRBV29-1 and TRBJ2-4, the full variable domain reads SAVISQKPSRDICQRGTSLTIQCQVDSQVTMMFWYRQQPGQSLTLIATANQGSEATYESGFVIDKFPISRPNLTFSTLTVSNMSPEDSSIYLCSVILAGGIAKNIQYFGAGTRLSVL.

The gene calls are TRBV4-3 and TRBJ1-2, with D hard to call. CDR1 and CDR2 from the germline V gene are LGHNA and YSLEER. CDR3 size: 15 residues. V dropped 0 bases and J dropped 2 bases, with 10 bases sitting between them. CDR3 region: CASSQDRFGNYGYTF. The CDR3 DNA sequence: TGCGCCAGCAGCCAAGATCGCTTCGGGAACTATGGCTACACCTTC.

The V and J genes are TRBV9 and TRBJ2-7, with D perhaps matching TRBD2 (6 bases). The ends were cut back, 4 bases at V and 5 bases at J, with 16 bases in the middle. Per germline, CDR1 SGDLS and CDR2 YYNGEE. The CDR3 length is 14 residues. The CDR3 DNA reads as TGTGCCAGCAGCCCGGGGGTAACCTTCGACGAGCAGTACTTC. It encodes CASSPGVTFDEQYF.

CDR3 coding DNA: TGTGCCATCAGTGAGTCGAAGGGGGACGGCTACACCTTC. It is translated as CAISESKGDGYTF. The chain links TRBV10-3 to TRBJ1-2; perhaps TRBD1 as D (6 bases). This CDR3 region has 13 residues. V lost 0 bases and J lost 8, with 10 bases in between. Germline V gene sequence: CDR1 ENHRY, CDR2 SYGVKD.

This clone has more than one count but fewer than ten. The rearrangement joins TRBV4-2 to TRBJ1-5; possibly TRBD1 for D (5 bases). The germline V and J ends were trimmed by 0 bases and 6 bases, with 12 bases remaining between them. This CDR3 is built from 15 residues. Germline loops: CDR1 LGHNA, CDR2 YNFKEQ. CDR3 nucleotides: TGTGCCAGCAGCCAAGATAACGGGGGTGGTCAGCCCCAGCATTTT. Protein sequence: CASSQDNGGGQPQHF.

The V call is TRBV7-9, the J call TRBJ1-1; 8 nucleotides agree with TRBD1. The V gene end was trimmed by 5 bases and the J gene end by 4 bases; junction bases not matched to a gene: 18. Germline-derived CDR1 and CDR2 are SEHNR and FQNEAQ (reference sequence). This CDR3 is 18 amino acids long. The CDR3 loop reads CASSQLTIQGGLITEAFF. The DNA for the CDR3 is TGTGCCAGCAGCCAACTAACGATACAGGGGGGTTTGATCACTGAAGCTTTCTTT.

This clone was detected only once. The CDR3 here is CASSETGPTGELFF. CDR3 in DNA: TGTGCCAGCAGTGAGACAGGGCCCACCGGGGAGCTGTTTTTT. The chain employs TRBV6-4 and TRBJ2-2; TRBD1 matches 7 bases. The CDR3 consists of 14 residues. J lost 4 bases, V lost 3 bases, and 2 bases had no gene match. Looked up from germline, CDR1 is MRHNA and CDR2 is SNTAGT.

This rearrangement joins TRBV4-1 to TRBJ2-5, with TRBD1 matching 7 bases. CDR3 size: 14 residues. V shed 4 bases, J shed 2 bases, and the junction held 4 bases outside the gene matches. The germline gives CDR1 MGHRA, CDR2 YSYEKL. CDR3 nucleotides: TGCGCCAGCAGCCCCCGGGACAGTCAAGAGACCCAGTACTTC. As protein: CASSPRDSQETQYF.

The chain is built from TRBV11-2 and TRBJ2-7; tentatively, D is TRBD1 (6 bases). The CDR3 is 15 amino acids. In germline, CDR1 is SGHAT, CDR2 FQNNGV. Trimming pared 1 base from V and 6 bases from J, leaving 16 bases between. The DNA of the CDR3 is TGTGCCAGCAGCTTAGTTCTGGGGGCGCTTTCCGAGCAGTACTTC. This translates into CASSLVLGALSEQYF. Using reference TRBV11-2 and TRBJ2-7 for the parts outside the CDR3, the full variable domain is EAGVAQSPRYKIIEKRQSVAFWCNPISGHATLYWYQQILGQGPKLLIQFQNNGVVDDSQLPKDRFSAERLKGVDSTLKIQPAKLEDSAVYLCASSLVLGALSEQYFGPGTRLTVT.

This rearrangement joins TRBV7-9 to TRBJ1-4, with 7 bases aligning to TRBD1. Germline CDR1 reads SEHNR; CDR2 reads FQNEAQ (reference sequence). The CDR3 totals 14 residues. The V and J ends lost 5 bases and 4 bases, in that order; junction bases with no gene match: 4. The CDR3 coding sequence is TGTGCCAGCAGCCAGCGACAGGGTAATGAAAAACTGTTTTTT. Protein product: CASSQRQGNEKLFF.

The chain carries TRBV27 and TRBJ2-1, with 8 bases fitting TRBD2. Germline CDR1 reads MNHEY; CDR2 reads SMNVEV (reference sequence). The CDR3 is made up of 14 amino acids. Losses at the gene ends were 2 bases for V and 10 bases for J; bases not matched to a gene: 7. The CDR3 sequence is CASSLTPGGKEQFF. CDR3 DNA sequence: TGTGCCAGCAGTTTAACACCGGGGGGGAAGGAGCAGTTCTTC.

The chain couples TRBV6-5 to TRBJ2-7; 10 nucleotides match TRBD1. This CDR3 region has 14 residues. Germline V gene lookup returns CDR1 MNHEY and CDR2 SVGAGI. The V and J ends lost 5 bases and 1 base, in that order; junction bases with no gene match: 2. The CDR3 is CASSRQGASYEQYF. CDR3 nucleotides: TGTGCCAGCAGTCGACAGGGGGCATCCTACGAGCAGTACTTC.

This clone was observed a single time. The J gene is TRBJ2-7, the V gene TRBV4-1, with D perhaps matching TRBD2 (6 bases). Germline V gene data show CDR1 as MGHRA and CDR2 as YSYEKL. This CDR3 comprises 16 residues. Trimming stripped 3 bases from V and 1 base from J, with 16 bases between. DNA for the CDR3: TGCGCCAGCAGCCAGAGACCGGGACTGTTTTCCTACGAGCAGTACTTC. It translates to CASSQRPGLFSYEQYF.

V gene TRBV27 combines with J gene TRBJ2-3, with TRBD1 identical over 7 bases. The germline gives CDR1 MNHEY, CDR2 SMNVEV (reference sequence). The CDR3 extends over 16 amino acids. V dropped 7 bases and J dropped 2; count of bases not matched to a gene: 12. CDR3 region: CASTLTSTGPTDTQYF. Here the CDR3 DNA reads TGTGCCAGCACCCTTACCTCGACAGGGCCCACAGATACGCAGTATTTT.

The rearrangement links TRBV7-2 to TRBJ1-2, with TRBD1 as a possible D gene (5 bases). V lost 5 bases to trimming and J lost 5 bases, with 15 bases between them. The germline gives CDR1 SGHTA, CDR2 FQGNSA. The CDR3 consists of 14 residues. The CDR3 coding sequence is TGTGCCAGCAGCCCTTCGGGGACTGGATATGGCTACACCTTC. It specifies CASSPSGTGYGYTF.

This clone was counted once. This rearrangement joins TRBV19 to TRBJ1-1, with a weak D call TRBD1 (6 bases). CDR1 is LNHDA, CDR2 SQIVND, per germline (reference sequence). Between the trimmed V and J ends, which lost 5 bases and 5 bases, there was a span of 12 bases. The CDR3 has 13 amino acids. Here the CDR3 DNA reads TGTGCCAGTAGTGGGGACATGGAAACTGAAGCTTTCTTT. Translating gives CASSGDMETEAFF. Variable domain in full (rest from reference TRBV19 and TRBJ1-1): DGGITQSPKYLFRKEGQNVTLSCEQNLNHDAMYWYRQDPGQGLRLIYYSQIVNDFQKGDIAEGYSVSREKKESFPLTVTSAQKNPTAFYLCASSGDMETEAFFGQGTRLTVV.

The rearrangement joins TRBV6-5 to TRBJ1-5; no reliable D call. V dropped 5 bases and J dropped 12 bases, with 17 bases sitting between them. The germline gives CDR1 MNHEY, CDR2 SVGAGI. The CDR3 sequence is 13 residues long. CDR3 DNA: TGTGCCAGCAGTGATTATTACCTGAACGGCCAGCATTTT. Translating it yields CASSDYYLNGQHF.